This T cell receptor beta chain came from a study of cytomegalovirus exposure and HLA in healthy donors (dated by TCRdb to 2015 to 2018). Context from the whole study: An earlier analysis of a few hundred of the donors reported 250 to 350 Gb of sequence data and 95 million to 130 million unique TCR beta sequences obtained from about 180 million T cells. Roughly 300 gigabases of sequencing data and 70 million to 85 million unique TCR sequences were included in an early release covering roughly 700 HLA-typed donors. The genetic ancestry cluster associated with self-reported Caucasian donors included 70% to 85% of the roughly 400 genotyped donors. The study was designed to test whether signatures of past pathogen exposure could be identified by cataloging public T cell receptors. Using immunosequencing, the study profiled T cell repertoires from about 620 subjects and related those repertoires to cytomegalovirus serostatus. A separate validation cohort of approximately 120 different subjects was used in addition to the roughly 640-subject first cohort. To predict cytomegalovirus infection status, the study brought together high-throughput TCR immunosequencing, statistical association of individual TCRs with disease status, and machine learning. A later analysis re-analyzed previously published TCR beta repertoires from approximately 670 donors and added high-resolution HLA genotyping to study TCR occurrence patterns. Rather than drawing on any new phenotypic data, the later analysis identified candidate immune exposures from TCR beta sequences and the way those sequences occurred across donors. In an earlier analysis of 587 of the donors, high-throughput TCR beta sequencing was used to judge whether each TCR beta V gene segment behaved as functional or pseudogenic. Donor age, sex, ethnicity and CMV serostatus were compiled alongside the repertoire data. Genome-wide SNP genotypes for about 65% of the roughly 670 donors were used in a later genetic analysis, which treated that subset as a discovery cohort. All discovery cohort repertoires had been generated using a single sequencing platform. HLA typing covered class I and class II loci at four-digit resolution. The number of typed donors differed by locus: about 620-640 for A, B, C, DRB1 and DQB1; 522 for DQA1; 606 for DPA1; and some 470 for DPB1. Several DR-DQ haplotypes were treated as single units for association and clustering because of strong linkage in the cohort. Among about 390 genotyped donors of the cohort, an average of approximately 240,000 unique TCR beta nucleotide sequences were sequenced per donor, roughly a sixth of them non-productive. The paper's findings and limits, for the study overall: Correlated functional status among segregating V segments might reflect linkage disequilibrium, but an unknown experimental factor could not be ruled out. According to a later genetic analysis, donors in an Asian-associated ancestry cluster had fewer N-insertions in productive TCRs than the roughly 700-donor mean. The study listed around 160 TCR beta chains as associated with cytomegalovirus. A further reported finding was that TCR beta sequences accurately predicted the HLA-A and HLA-B alleles for most subjects in the first cohort. Because counts were too low, some 17 rarely observed V segments, including chromosome 9 orphons, were excluded from the earlier analysis of several hundred of the donors. In an earlier analysis of around 500 of the donors, most TCR beta V segments appeared in productive rearrangements about 87% or about 30% of the time, broadly matching IMGT annotations. The cohort was sequenced for TCR beta chains only, and without alpha or paired-chain data the features that could be detected were limited. A later analysis found that most CMV-associated TCR beta chains appeared HLA-restricted, with HLA associations seemingly driven largely by CMV exposure. Because the 87-base-pair reads could not distinguish some IMGT-functional V segments, including TRBV6-2 and TRBV6-3, those segments were excluded. In vitro tests confirmed that three of the cytomegalovirus-associated TCR beta chains recognize cytomegalovirus antigens. Compared with equally common non-associated chains, HLA-associated TCR beta chains in a later analysis were more clonally expanded and had lower generation probabilities. A group of highly shared sequence variants was considered likely to be a technical artifact of the sequencing pipeline. When HLA alleles, especially DR and DQ, strongly co-occurred, TCR associations were difficult to assign to individual alleles. V-gene and J-gene trimming of TCR beta chains was associated with a missense DCLRE1C variant in a later genetic analysis, and the association was replicated in an independent cohort. A later analysis associated 16,951 TCR beta sequences with specific HLA alleles at a false discovery rate of 0.05. The only immune exposure information available for the cohort was CMV serostatus. The authors suggested that the approach could potentially be generalized to other disease states and immunological phenotypes. Most TCR sequences were observed very rarely across donors, whereas some public TCRs were present in many individuals. According to a later analysis, parvovirus B19, influenza, CMV and Epstein-Barr virus appeared linked to several top co-occurrence clusters. Roughly uniform sequencing depth across donors was assumed in presence/absence analyses, although this assumption may not hold. A later analysis found that TCR association rates varied across HLA loci, with DRB1 alleles showing the most associated TCRs and HLA-C alleles the fewest. Cytomegalovirus status was reported to be diagnosed by the classifier with high specificity and sensitivity in both the original and validation cohorts. Because some donors lacked HLA typing at each locus, the association tests relied only on the typed subset.

The cohort consisted of more than 650 healthy bone marrow donors. All cohort members were sampled while nominally healthy, although unrecorded immune exposures were likely present. The donor tested CMV seronegative and was one of the 352 seronegative cohort members. A peripheral blood sample was provided by each donor, and peripheral blood mononuclear cells were used for TCR beta sequencing. Genomic DNA was extracted from the blood cell samples with the Qiagen DNeasy Blood Extraction Kit. The method was the immunoSEQ multiplex PCR assay. A mixture of 60 forward primers for TCR Vbeta segments and 13 reverse primers for TCR Jbeta segments was used in the multiplex PCR. A multiplex PCR assay on genomic DNA amplified the CDR3 region of rearranged TCR beta genes. The amplified TCR beta libraries were sequenced on the Illumina HiSeq System as 87-base-pair reads. From the authors' description of their analysis: In a later analysis, roughly 80 million unique TCR beta chains were counted across the 650 to 700 repertoires, and around 10 million of these chains were shared by at least two donors. Raw reads were error-corrected and collapsed into unique sequences with a nearest-neighbor algorithm that merged closely related sequences to remove PCR and sequencing errors. To assign V, D and J gene segments, CDR3 sequences were aligned to IMGT reference sequences. For a sequence to be retained, at least a six-nucleotide match to both a V gene segment and a J gene segment was required. Rearrangements were classified as productive when the CDR3 lacked stop codons and remained in frame with V and J, and all other rearrangements were classified as non-productive. Following IMGT convention, CDR3 was defined as the stretch from the second conserved V-encoded cysteine up to the conserved J-encoded phenylalanine. In an earlier analysis of more than 550 of the donors, sequences lacking an unambiguous match to a single V gene segment were excluded. An earlier analysis of 450 to 650 of the donors called V segments functional above 56.7% productive rearrangements and segregating when the between-donor standard deviation exceeded 5%. To diagnose cytomegalovirus status from the catalog of TCR beta chain sequences, a statistical classification framework was built. In a later analysis, TCR nucleotide sequences were compared against IMGT/GENE-DB human TR gene sequences so that V and J genes could be assigned. In a later analysis, CDR3 sequences and most-parsimonious VDJ recombination scenarios were assigned using the TCRdist pipeline. A later analysis defined each TCR beta chain by its CDR3 amino acid sequence plus V-gene family, and excluded reads lacking a unique V-gene family. A later analysis removed several hundred highly shared, low-generation-probability nucleotide sequences to deal with suspected cross-contamination and a sequencing artifact. For each public chain, a later analysis derived a clonal expansion index from normalized ranks of inferred template counts within each repertoire. In a later analysis, generation probabilities were computed using a VDJ recombination model fitted to out-of-frame rearrangements, and the results were checked against IGoR. A later analysis scored TCR-TCR, TCR-HLA and TCR-CMV co-occurrence with hypergeometric tests, applying a repertoire-size bias correction to TCR pairs. In a later analysis, false discovery rates were estimated by permuting HLA or CMV assignments 20 times. A later analysis grouped co-occurring TCRs with DBSCAN, adding TCRdist sequence similarity when clustering within HLA-allele-positive subsets. Repertoires with fewer than 30,000 or more than 120,000 public chains were left out of co-occurrence clustering, as were four to six repertoires with anomalous nucleotide sharing. In TCRdb, the immuneACCESS table is reduced to in-frame sequences with V and J assigned. These tables do not hold every clone; where another copy was compared, an unresolved V gene accounts for under half, and the others remain unexplained. The V and J calls and clone size were taken over from that table, and D and trimming were inferred from the DNA. This sample lists 150,000 to 200,000 clones; approximately 86% were detected once. The leading ten clones occupy approximately 1.1% of the sample.

Notes on this clone: Which antigen it targets is not known. Base-call qualities are not available, and no considerably larger clone is one nucleotide away.

The germline V gene gives CDR1 as MNHNS and CDR2 as SASEGT. Including cysteine and phenylalanine, the CDR3 has 15 amino acids. Just the 45-base CDR3 DNA is kept, in frame starting at base 1. Unmatched junction bases come to 3, with V trimmed by 4 bases and J by 3 bases. The chain is made from TRBV6-1 and TRBJ2-1; TRBD2 fits 10 bases in the junction. The sequencing sample was made of PBMCs. This receptor was identified in a boy aged 2-9 years in good health and CMV-seronegative. The DNA sequence reads TGTGCCAGCAGTGCGACTAGCGGGTTCTACAATGAGCAGTTCTTC. Its protein product is CASSATSGFYNEQFF.